The T cell receptor beta chain under discussion was sequenced for a study of Graves' ophthalmopathy and Graves' hyperthyroidism. RNA transcripts provided the template for amplifying TCR beta CDR3 regions. A first-round RT-PCR used HTBI primers, followed by a second-round multiplex PCR. TCRdb fed the multiplex PCR reads into MiXCR, producing one record per CDR3 protein. The sample yields 40,000 to 50,000 distinct CDR3 sequences, 45% to 60% seen once. The CDR3 is made up of 18 amino acids. Germline-derived CDR1 and CDR2 are SNHLY and FYNNEI. V trimming: 3 bases; J trimming: 3 bases; junction bases outside the gene matches: 13.

The source material was peripheral blood. This receptor was taken from an adult man with Graves' ophthalmopathy. V is TRBV2 and J is TRBJ1-4; 7 bases map to TRBD1. CDR3 bases: TGTGCCAGCAGTGATGAAGTCGCAGGGGGGGGATCTAATGAAAAACTGTTTTTT. The encoded protein is CASSDEVAGGGSNEKLFF.